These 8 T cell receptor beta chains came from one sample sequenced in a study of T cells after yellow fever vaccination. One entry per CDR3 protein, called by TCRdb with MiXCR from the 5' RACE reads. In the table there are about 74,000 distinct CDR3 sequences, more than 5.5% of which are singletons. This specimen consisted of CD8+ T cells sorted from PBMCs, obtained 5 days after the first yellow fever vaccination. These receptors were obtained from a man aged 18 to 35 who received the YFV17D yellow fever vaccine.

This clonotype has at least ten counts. The CDR3 reads CSARDLARSEGTQYF. The CDR3 DNA reads TGCAGTGCTAGAGATCTCGCCAGGTCCGAAGGTACGCAGTATTTT. This rearrangement joins TRBV20-1 to TRBJ2-3; D is undetermined. CDR3 size: 15 residues. CDR1 and CDR2 (germline): DFQATT, SNEGSKA (reference sequence). Trimming took 0 bases from V and 8 from J, leaving 18 bases between them.

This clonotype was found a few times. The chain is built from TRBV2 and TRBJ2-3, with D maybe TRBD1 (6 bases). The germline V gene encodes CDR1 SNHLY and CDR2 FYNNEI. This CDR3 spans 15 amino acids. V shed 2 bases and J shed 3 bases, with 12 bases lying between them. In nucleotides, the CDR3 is TGTGCCAGCAGTGAAACAGGGTTTCTAACAGATACGCAGTATTTT. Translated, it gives CASSETGFLTDTQYF. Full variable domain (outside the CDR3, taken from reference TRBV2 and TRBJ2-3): EPEVTQTPSHQVTQMGQEVILRCVPISNHLYFYWYRQILGQKVEFLVSFYNNEISEKSEIFDDQFSVERPDGSNFTLKIRSTKLEDSAMYFCASSETGFLTDTQYFGPGTRLTVL.

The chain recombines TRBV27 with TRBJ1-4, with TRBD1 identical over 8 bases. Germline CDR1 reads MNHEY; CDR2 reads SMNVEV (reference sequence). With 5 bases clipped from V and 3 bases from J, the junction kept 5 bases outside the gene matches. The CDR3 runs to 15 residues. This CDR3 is CASSLTGGPNEKLFF. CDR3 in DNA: TGTGCCAGCAGTCTCACAGGGGGGCCTAATGAAAAACTGTTTTTT.

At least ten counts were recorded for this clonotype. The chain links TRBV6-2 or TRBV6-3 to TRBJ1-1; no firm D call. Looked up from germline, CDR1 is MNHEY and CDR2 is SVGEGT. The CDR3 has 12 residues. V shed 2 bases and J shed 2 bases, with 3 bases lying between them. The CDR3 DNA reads TGTGCCAGCAGTTACAGAAACACTGAAGCTTTCTTT. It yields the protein CASSYRNTEAFF.

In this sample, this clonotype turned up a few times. This chain's CDR3 is CASSTKSSGSTGELFF. DNA of the CDR3: TGTGCCAGCAGCACCAAGAGTAGCGGAAGCACCGGGGAGCTGTTTTTT. The V call is TRBV5-4, the J call TRBJ2-2, with D perhaps matching TRBD2 (6 bases). V dropped 4 bases and J dropped 4 bases, with 17 bases sitting between them. Per the germline V gene, CDR1 is SGHNT and CDR2 is YYREEE (reference sequence). The CDR3 is made up of 16 amino acids.

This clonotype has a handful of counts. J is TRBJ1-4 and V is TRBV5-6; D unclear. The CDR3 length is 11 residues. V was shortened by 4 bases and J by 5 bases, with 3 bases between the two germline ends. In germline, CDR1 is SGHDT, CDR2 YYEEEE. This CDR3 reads CASSRNEKLFF. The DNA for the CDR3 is TGTGCCAGCAGCCGAAATGAAAAACTGTTTTTT.

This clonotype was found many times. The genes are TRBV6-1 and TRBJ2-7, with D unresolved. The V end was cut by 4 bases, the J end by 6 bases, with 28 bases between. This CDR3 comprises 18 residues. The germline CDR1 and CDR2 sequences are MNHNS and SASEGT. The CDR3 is CASSAYPITDVTPIEQYF. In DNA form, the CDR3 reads TGTGCCAGCAGTGCGTACCCTATCACCGACGTAACACCAATCGAGCAGTACTTC.

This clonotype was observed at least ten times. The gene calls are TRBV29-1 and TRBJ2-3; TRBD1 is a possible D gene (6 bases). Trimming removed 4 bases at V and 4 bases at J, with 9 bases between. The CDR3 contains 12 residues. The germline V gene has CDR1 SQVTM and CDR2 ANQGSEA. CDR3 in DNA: TGCAGCGTTGTCCAGGGGTCAGATACGCAGTATTTT. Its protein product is CSVVQGSDTQYF.